A selection of T cell receptor beta chains follows, all from one sample in a study of cytomegalovirus exposure and HLA in healthy donors. Clones were sequenced by immunoSEQ multiplex PCR, and TCRdb holds only the in-frame ones, with some missing. The sample shows roughly 73,000 clones, and about an eighth sits with its ten largest clones. The sequencing sample was made of PBMCs. The receptor set was obtained from a man aged 50-59 years in good health and CMV-seropositive. CDR3s include the opening cysteine and the closing phenylalanine or tryptophan. The D gene is left open where the match is weak.

v_gene: TRBV6-5
j_gene: TRBJ2-1
d_gene: -
CDR3nt: TGTGTGAGCGAGAACTTTATCGACAATGAGCAGTTCTTC
CDR3aa: CVSENFIDNEQFF

v_gene: TRBV5-1
j_gene: TRBJ1-4
d_gene: -
CDR3nt: TGCGCCAGCAGCCGCGGCGACTTTAATGAAAAACTGTTTTTT
CDR3aa: CASSRGDFNEKLFF

v_gene: TRBV27
j_gene: TRBJ1-2
d_gene: TRBD1
CDR3nt: TGTGCCAGCAGTTTATTTGAGGGACAGGGAGTTGGCGGCTACACCTTC
CDR3aa: CASSLFEGQGVGGYTF

v_gene: TRBV2
j_gene: TRBJ1-5
d_gene: TRBD1
CDR3nt: TGTGCCAGCAGTTCAGGACAGGGTATAAGCAATCAGCCCCAGCATTTT
CDR3aa: CASSSGQGISNQPQHF

v_gene: TRBV13
j_gene: TRBJ2-5
d_gene: -
CDR3nt: TGTGCCAGCAGCTTAAACAGAAGGGAGACCCAGTACTTC
CDR3aa: CASSLNRRETQYF

v_gene: TRBV9
j_gene: TRBJ1-3
d_gene: TRBD1
CDR3nt: TGTGCCAGCGACCTGACAGGGGCAGGAGGAAACACCATATATTTT
CDR3aa: CASDLTGAGGNTIYF

v_gene: TRBV5-5
j_gene: TRBJ1-2
d_gene: -
CDR3nt: TGTGCCAGCAGCTTGGAATTGGGGGGGCGCGATGGCTACACCTTC
CDR3aa: CASSLELGGRDGYTF

v_gene: TRBV7-9
j_gene: TRBJ2-1
d_gene: TRBD2
CDR3nt: TGTGCCAGCAACCCTCCTGAGGCGGGGGGCTACAATGAGCAGTTCTTC
CDR3aa: CASNPPEAGGYNEQFF

v_gene: TRBV5-1
j_gene: TRBJ2-2
d_gene: TRBD2
CDR3nt: TGCGCCAGCAGCCCCGGACTAGACGGGGAGCTGTTTTTT
CDR3aa: CASSPGLDGELFF

v_gene: TRBV7-2
j_gene: TRBJ2-5
d_gene: TRBD2
CDR3nt: TGTGCCAGCAGGCGCGGGGGGGCTAGTCAAGAGACCCAGTACTTC
CDR3aa: CASRRGGASQETQYF

v_gene: TRBV6-5
j_gene: TRBJ1-2
d_gene: TRBD1
CDR3nt: TGTGCCAGCAGTTACTCGAGGACAGGGGGCGACTATGGCTACACCTTC
CDR3aa: CASSYSRTGGDYGYTF

v_gene: TRBV6-1
j_gene: TRBJ1-1
d_gene: -
CDR3nt: TGTGCCAGCAGTGAGAACATGGGAGCGGCTTTCTTT
CDR3aa: CASSENMGAAFF

v_gene: TRBV11-2
j_gene: TRBJ1-4
d_gene: TRBD1
CDR3nt: TGTGCCAGCAGCTTGGACAGGGGAAAGGAAAAACTGTTTTTT
CDR3aa: CASSLDRGKEKLFF

v_gene: TRBV9
j_gene: TRBJ2-5
d_gene: -
CDR3nt: TGTGCCAGCAGCGTGAGTTACGGGGAGACCCAGTACTTC
CDR3aa: CASSVSYGETQYF

v_gene: TRBV5-1
j_gene: TRBJ1-2
d_gene: -
CDR3nt: TGCGCCAGCAGCCGTTTTGAGGGAACTAACTATGGCTACACCTTC
CDR3aa: CASSRFEGTNYGYTF

v_gene: TRBV2
j_gene: TRBJ1-5
d_gene: TRBD1
CDR3nt: TGTGCCAGCAGTCCGCGGGACAGGGGACAATATAGCAATCAGCCCCAGCATTTT
CDR3aa: CASSPRDRGQYSNQPQHF

v_gene: TRBV6-1
j_gene: TRBJ2-5
d_gene: TRBD2
CDR3nt: TGTGCCAGCAGCGGACTAGCGGGAATGGTGGAGACCCAGTACTTC
CDR3aa: CASSGLAGMVETQYF